Listed below are T cell receptor beta chains from one sample, sequenced in a study of shared clonotypes between healthy human individuals. Generated by immunoSEQ multiplex PCR, the TCRdb table keeps only in-frame clones and is missing some. The sample lists hundreds of thousands of clones, approximately 97% occurring once. Sequencing used naive CD4+ T cells sorted from blood. Receptors were obtained from a woman aged 30 to 39 in good health. The CDR3 runs from the conserved cysteine through the conserved F or W. D genes are given only for firm matches. Rows give clone size only sometimes, using once, few, many, or a class for an expanded clone.

v_call	d_call	clone_size	cdr3_length	j_call	cdr3_nt	cdr3_aa
TRBV6-6	TRBD2	NA	14	TRBJ2-7	TGTGCCAGCAGCGTAGCGGGAGGGCCGTACGAGCAGTACTTC	CASSVAGGPYEQYF
TRBV5-1	TRBD1	NA	17	TRBJ2-7	TGCGCCAGCAGCTTGGGCCCACAGACAGGGAGTAACTACGAGCAGTACTTC	CASSLGPQTGSNYEQYF
TRBV11-2	TRBD1	NA	15	TRBJ1-5	TGTGCCAGCAGCTTAGGACAGGGGGATGGTCAGCCCCAGCATTTT	CASSLGQGDGQPQHF
TRBV18	NA	NA	14	TRBJ1-4	TGTGCCAGCTCCCCGGGAAAGGGGGGCGAAAAACTGTTTTTT	CASSPGKGGEKLFF
TRBV2	TRBD2	once	15	TRBJ2-5	TGTGCCAGCAGACCGCAGGGACTAGGGGAAGAGACCCAGTACTTC	CASRPQGLGEETQYF
TRBV11-2	TRBD1	NA	13	TRBJ1-5	TGTGCCAGCAGCTTACAGGGGGATCAGCCCCAGCATTTT	CASSLQGDQPQHF
TRBV6-6	NA	NA	16	TRBJ1-3	TGTGCCAGCAGTTACGGGGACACGATGACTGGAAACACCATATATTTT	CASSYGDTMTGNTIYF
TRBV5-1	NA	NA	16	TRBJ1-3	TGCGCCAGCAGCCGTGTGGCAGCGTACTCTGGAAACACCATATATTTT	CASSRVAAYSGNTIYF
TRBV28	NA	once	14	TRBJ2-7	TGTGCCAGCAGTTTACATACAGCGGCCTACGAGCAGTACTTC	CASSLHTAAYEQYF
TRBV5-1	TRBD1	NA	17	TRBJ2-1	TGCGCCAGCAGCTTGCAAACGGGACAGGGGGGCTACAATGAGCAGTTCTTC	CASSLQTGQGGYNEQFF
TRBV19	TRBD1	once	15	TRBJ1-3	TGTGCCAGTAGTATCCACAGGGGAGCTGGAAACACCATATATTTT	CASSIHRGAGNTIYF
TRBV28	NA	NA	14	TRBJ1-4	TGTGCCAGCAGTTTATCCGCAGGGTTCGAAAAACTGTTTTTT	CASSLSAGFEKLFF
TRBV30	NA	NA	10	TRBJ1-1	TGTGCCTGGAGTGTGGCCGAAGCTTTCTTT	CAWSVAEAFF
TRBV9	NA	NA	13	TRBJ2-1	TGTGCCAGCAGCGTCGGCTATTACAATGAGCAGTTCTTC	CASSVGYYNEQFF
TRBV5-4	NA	NA	13	TRBJ1-5	TGTGCCAGCAGCTTACAGGGATCTCAGCCCCAGCATTTT	CASSLQGSQPQHF
TRBV18	NA	NA	15	TRBJ2-7	TGTGCCAGCTCACCACCTAGTTATACAGCCTACGAGCAGTACTTC	CASSPPSYTAYEQYF
TRBV6-1	NA	NA	13	TRBJ1-2	TGTGCCAGCAGTGAAGTTCTGGACAGTGGCTACACCTTC	CASSEVLDSGYTF
TRBV6-4	TRBD2	NA	15	TRBJ2-1	TGTGCCAGCAGTGACTGGACTAGCGGGATGGGTGAGCAGTTCTTC	CASSDWTSGMGEQFF
TRBV13	TRBD2	NA	21	TRBJ2-7	TGTGCCAGCAGCTTAGCAGGGGTAGAAAGCGGGAGATCGGGGGCCTCCTACGAGCAGTACTTC	CASSLAGVESGRSGASYEQYF
TRBV7-6	TRBD2	once	16	TRBJ2-5	TGTGCCAGCAGCTTAGGTGGTGGGACTAGCGGAGAGACCCAGTACTTC	CASSLGGGTSGETQYF
TRBV12-5	NA	NA	12	TRBJ2-5	TGTGCTAGTGGTTTGACTCGGGAGACCCAGTACTTC	CASGLTRETQYF
TRBV7-2	TRBD1	NA	13	TRBJ2-7	TGTGCCAGCAGCTTTACAGGGGCCTACGAGCAGTACTTC	CASSFTGAYEQYF
TRBV5-1	NA	NA	15	TRBJ2-3	TGCGCCAGCAGCTTGGTGGAGGCTAACACAGATACGCAGTATTTT	CASSLVEANTDTQYF
TRBV15	TRBD1	NA	16	TRBJ2-1	TGTGCCACCAGCAGAGCCTCCGGGACAGGGGCCAATGAGCAGTTCTTC	CATSRASGTGANEQFF
TRBV5-4	TRBD1	NA	15	TRBJ2-1	TGTGCCAGCAGTCTCGACAGGGGGAGAATAAATGAGCAGTTCTTC	CASSLDRGRINEQFF